The next 27 T cell receptor beta chains were all read from a single sample in a study of blood T cell repertoires in COVID-19. The protocol was immunoSEQ multiplex PCR, while the TCRdb copy is restricted to in-frame clones and leaves out a portion. The sample contains about 480,000 clones, roughly 90% of which appear only once. Sequences were obtained from PBMCs or T cells enriched from blood (not recorded which). Receptors were obtained from a woman aged 35 to 49 who had recovered from COVID-19.

V and J are TRBV27 and TRBJ2-3; tentative D call: TRBD1 (5 bases). Germline values: CDR1 MNHEY, CDR2 SMNVEV (reference sequence). This CDR3 region has 15 residues. V was cut by 1 base and J by 2 bases, with 10 bases left in between. The CDR3 sequence is CASSLWGGPTDTQYF. CDR3 sequence (DNA): TGTGCCAGCAGTTTATGGGGCGGACCCACAGATACGCAGTATTTT.

V gene TRBV6-5 combines with J gene TRBJ1-2; possibly TRBD1 for D (6 bases). Trimming took 6 bases from V and 5 from J, leaving 16 bases between them. The CDR3 covers 14 residues. CDR1 and CDR2 (germline): MNHEY, SVGAGI. This CDR3 is CASSPFGTSYGYTF. Written as DNA, the CDR3 is TGTGCCAGCAGCCCCTTCGGGACATCTTATGGCTACACCTTC.

The chain uses TRBV5-1 and TRBJ1-1, with D perhaps TRBD1 (6 bases). From germline, CDR1 is SGHRS and CDR2 YFSETQ. The CDR3 has 14 amino acids. Trimming pared 4 bases from V and 1 base from J, leaving 11 bases between. The CDR3: CASSVDRPNTEAFF. In nucleotides, the CDR3 is TGCGCCAGCAGCGTCGACAGGCCGAACACTGAAGCTTTCTTT. Based on the CDR3 plus reference TRBV5-1 and TRBJ1-1, the full variable domain is KAGVTQTPRYLIKTRGQQVTLSCSPISGHRSVSWYQQTPGQGLQFLFEYFSETQRNKGNFPGRFSGRQFSNSRSEMNVSTLELGDSALYLCASSVDRPNTEAFFGQGTRLTVV.

The rearrangement joins TRBV4-1 to TRBJ1-1; 7 bases fit TRBD1. Unmatched junction bases numbered 3, after V lost 1 base and J lost 1 base. The CDR3 consists of 15 residues. Germline V gene sequence: CDR1 MGHRA, CDR2 YSYEKL. CDR3 nucleotides: TGCGCCAGCAGCCAAGGACAGGGTTCGAACACTGAAGCTTTCTTT. Amino acid sequence: CASSQGQGSNTEAFF.

The rearrangement joins TRBV29-1 to TRBJ1-1; TRBD1 matches at 10 bases. The ends lost 6 bases at V and 5 bases at J; junction bases unmatched: 6. The germline CDR1 and CDR2 sequences are SQVTM and ANQGSEA. The CDR3 runs 13 residues. In nucleotides, the CDR3 is TGCAGCGTCCCGGGACAGGGGTTGACTGAAGCTTTCTTT. This gives the protein CSVPGQGLTEAFF.

J is TRBJ1-1 and V is TRBV4-1; D remains ambiguous. Trimming pared 7 bases from V and 11 bases from J, leaving 20 bases between. This CDR3 spans 13 amino acids. Per germline, CDR1 MGHRA and CDR2 YSYEKL. The CDR3 nucleotides are TGCGCCAGCACCCTGCAACTACACGACGCCGCTTTCTTT. Its protein product is CASTLQLHDAAFF.

V usage is TRBV14 and J usage is TRBJ1-2, with D perhaps matching TRBD1 (6 bases). Trimming removed 0 bases from V and 9 bases from J, with 8 bases in between. Per the germline V gene, CDR1 is SGHDN and CDR2 is FVKESK. CDR3 length equals 12 residues. The CDR3 here is CASSQEWGRYTF. The DNA for the CDR3 is TGTGCCAGCAGCCAAGAATGGGGGCGCTACACCTTC.

In nucleotides, the CDR3 is TGCGCCAGCAGCCAAACAGGGGCCACTGAAGCTTTCTTT. Its protein is CASSQTGATEAFF. The chain is built from TRBV5-1 and TRBJ1-1; 7 bases align to TRBD1. CDR1 and CDR2 (germline): SGHRS, YFSETQ. CDR3 length: 13 amino acids. J was trimmed by 4 bases and V by 4 bases; bases with no gene match: 4.

This chain uses TRBV29-1 with TRBJ2-7; a weak D match, TRBD2 (6 bases). This CDR3 has 13 residues. V was clipped by 5 bases and J by 2 bases, with 13 bases between them. Germline-derived CDR1 and CDR2 are SQVTM and ANQGSEA. The CDR3: CSVRGTEAYEQYF. In nucleotides, the CDR3 is TGCAGCGTTCGCGGGACCGAAGCCTACGAGCAGTACTTC.

The chain is built from TRBV7-8 and TRBJ1-2, with 8 bases aligning to TRBD1. The CDR3 contains 17 residues. With V trimmed by 5 bases and J by 3 bases, 14 bases remained unmatched. The germline CDR1 and CDR2 sequences are SGHVS and FQNEAQ. As DNA, the CDR3 is TGTGCCAGCAGCCCCAGGATAGACAGGGGAGGGGACTATGGCTACACCTTC. Residues: CASSPRIDRGGDYGYTF. The whole variable domain, filled in from reference TRBV7-8 and TRBJ1-2, reads GAGVSQSPRYKVAKRGQDVALRCDPISGHVSLFWYQQALGQGPEFLTYFQNEAQLDKSGLPSDRFFAERPEGSVSTLKIQRTQQEDSAVYLCASSPRIDRGGDYGYTFGSGTRLTVV.

This clone has a handful of counts. This CDR3 is CASSLYPGQGPGYTF. The DNA of the CDR3 is TGTGCCAGCAGCCTGTACCCGGGACAGGGCCCTGGCTACACCTTC. V gene TRBV7-9 combines with J gene TRBJ1-2, with TRBD1 matching over 9 bases. With V trimmed by 5 bases and J by 7 bases, 11 bases remained unmatched. The germline gives CDR1 SEHNR, CDR2 FQNEAQ (reference sequence). The CDR3 sequence is 15 residues long.

CDR3 protein: CASSPNPTGGGETQYF. The CDR3 DNA is TGTGCCAGCAGTCCGAACCCGACAGGGGGCGGTGAGACCCAGTACTTC. V usage is TRBV27 and J usage is TRBJ2-5; TRBD1 matches 10 bases. The CDR3 totals 16 residues. V lost 5 bases and J lost 5; bases outside the gene matches: 11. Per the germline V gene, CDR1 is MNHEY and CDR2 is SMNVEV (reference sequence).

The genes are TRBV5-8 and TRBJ2-3; 8 nucleotides agree with TRBD2. The CDR3 contains 16 residues. With V trimmed by 3 bases and J by 6 bases, 12 bases remained unmatched. Looked up from germline, CDR1 is SGHTS and CDR2 is YDEGEE. CDR3 nucleotides: TGTGCCAGCAGCTCTCCTAGCGGGCGTATTGTGGATACGCAGTATTTT. Amino acids: CASSSPSGRIVDTQYF.

The chain uses TRBV4-2 and TRBJ2-2; a possible D gene is TRBD2 (6 bases). CDR3 length equals 16 residues. Germline V gene lookup returns CDR1 LGHNA and CDR2 YNFKEQ. V shed 1 base and J shed 4 bases, with 13 bases lying between them. The CDR3 sequence is CASSQVTGRGTGELFF. The DNA of the CDR3 is TGTGCCAGCAGCCAAGTCACCGGGAGAGGCACCGGGGAGCTGTTTTTT.

This chain uses TRBV7-2 with TRBJ1-2, with 9 bases lining up with TRBD1. With 4 bases clipped from V and 7 bases from J, the junction kept 4 bases outside the gene matches. CDR1 is SGHTA and CDR2 is FQGNSA in the germline V gene. The CDR3 has 13 residues. CDR3 sequence reads: CASSSYRGLGYTF. As DNA, the CDR3 is TGTGCCAGCAGCTCCTACAGGGGGCTTGGCTACACCTTC.

This chain uses TRBV3-1 (or the pseudogene TRBV3-2) with TRBJ2-5; D not certain. Germline V CDR1 and CDR2: LGHDT, YNNKEL (reference sequence). Trimming removed 2 bases from V and 5 bases from J, with 9 bases in between. The CDR3 runs 13 residues. The CDR3 reads CASSQNFGETQYF. In DNA form, the CDR3 reads TGTGCCAGCAGCCAAAACTTCGGGGAGACCCAGTACTTC.

The J gene is TRBJ1-1, the V gene TRBV11-2; 7 positions agree with TRBD1. The CDR3 has 14 amino acids. V was pared by 5 bases and J by 4 bases, with 7 bases of the junction left unmatched. Germline-derived CDR1 and CDR2 are SGHAT and FQNNGV. The CDR3 sequence: CASSARDSRTEAFF. CDR3 nucleotide sequence: TGTGCCAGCAGCGCCCGGGACAGTCGCACTGAAGCTTTCTTT.

The rearrangement links TRBV14 to TRBJ1-2; D might be TRBD1 (6 bases). CDR1 and CDR2 from the germline V gene are SGHDN and FVKESK. The CDR3 has 17 amino acids. Trimming stripped 4 bases from V and 0 bases from J, with 18 bases between. The chain's CDR3 is CASSLRQDHPANYGYTF. CDR3 bases: TGTGCCAGCAGCCTCCGACAGGACCACCCGGCTAACTATGGCTACACCTTC. The full variable domain, with the rest looked up from reference TRBV14 and TRBJ1-2, is EAGVTQFPSHSVIEKGQTVTLRCDPISGHDNLYWYRRVMGKEIKFLLHFVKESKQDESGMPNNRFLAERTGGTYSTLKVQPAELEDSGVYFCASSLRQDHPANYGYTFGSGTRLTVV.

The chain couples TRBV24-1 to TRBJ1-5; D is perhaps TRBD1 (6 bases). Per the germline V gene, CDR1 is KGHDR and CDR2 is SFDVKD. The CDR3 is made up of 13 amino acids. Trimming cost V 6 bases and J 4 bases, with 9 bases left between them. The CDR3: CATSQGTNQPQHF. The CDR3 DNA reads TGTGCCACCAGTCAGGGGACAAATCAGCCCCAGCATTTT.

The count of this clone is one. The chain has TRBV19 and TRBJ1-5; TRBD1 agrees at 11 bases. The germline CDR1 and CDR2 sequences are LNHDA and SQIVND (reference sequence). The J segment lost 6 bases and the V segment lost 5 bases, leaving 6 bases of the junction unmatched. This CDR3 has 15 residues. The CDR3 here is CASSWDRGEGQPQHF. In DNA form, the CDR3 reads TGTGCCAGTAGTTGGGACAGGGGGGAAGGTCAGCCCCAGCATTTT.

The rearrangement links TRBV7-9 to TRBJ1-3, with D possibly matching TRBD1 (5 bases). The CDR3 is 16 residues long. Germline CDR1 and CDR2: SEHNR and FQNEAQ (reference sequence). The V end lost 2 bases, the J end lost 3 bases, and 14 bases lay between the germline ends. The CDR3 nucleotides are TGTGCCAGCAGCTTAACAGGCTCCGGGAGTGGAAACACCATATATTTT. It yields the protein CASSLTGSGSGNTIYF.

The CDR3 bases are TGTGCCAGCAGCTTGGACTTCTATGGCTACACCTTC. Its translation: CASSLDFYGYTF. The chain combines TRBV7-8 with TRBJ1-2; no firm D call. V lost 3 bases and J lost 4, with 6 bases in between. This CDR3 is built from 12 residues. Germline CDR1 and CDR2: SGHVS and FQNEAQ. Full variable domain (rest looked up from reference TRBV7-8 and TRBJ1-2): GAGVSQSPRYKVAKRGQDVALRCDPISGHVSLFWYQQALGQGPEFLTYFQNEAQLDKSGLPSDRFFAERPEGSVSTLKIQRTQQEDSAVYLCASSLDFYGYTFGSGTRLTVV.

V and J are TRBV19 and TRBJ1-1; a weak D match, TRBD1 (6 bases). V shed 3 bases and J shed 1 base, with 9 bases lying between them. This CDR3 spans 14 amino acids. Germline V gene lookup returns CDR1 LNHDA and CDR2 SQIVND (reference sequence). This chain's CDR3 is CASSMGHQNTEAFF. CDR3 nucleotides: TGTGCCAGTAGTATGGGACATCAGAACACTGAAGCTTTCTTT.

V gene TRBV11-3 combines with J gene TRBJ2-3; tentative D call: TRBD2 (5 bases). Per the germline V gene, CDR1 is SGHNT and CDR2 is YENEEA. Trimming cost V 1 base and J 5 bases, with 13 bases left between them. This CDR3 has 15 residues. In DNA, the CDR3 is TGTGCCAGCAGCTTAGGTCCGGGATTTTTAGATACGCAGTATTTT. Translating gives CASSLGPGFLDTQYF.

This clone was seen only a few times. Other nucleotide sequences from this sample produce the same CDR3. The rearrangement links TRBV6-5 to TRBJ1-2; 8 bases agree with TRBD1. The CDR3 sequence is 13 residues long. Trimming took 0 bases from V and 6 from J; bases not matched to a gene: 0. CDR1 MNHEY and CDR2 SVGAGI come from the germline V gene. CDR3 coding DNA: TGTGCCAGCAGTTACTCGACAGGGGATGGCTACACCTTC. Translation: CASSYSTGDGYTF.

The gene calls are TRBV5-6 and TRBJ1-5, with D hard to call. CDR1 is SGHDT and CDR2 is YYEEEE in the germline V gene. Trimming took off 0 bases at V and 0 bases at J, with 16 bases between the two ends. CDR3 size: 18 residues. Here the CDR3 DNA reads TGTGCCAGCAGCTTGGGGTCTGCAATCGGGTATAGCAATCAGCCCCAGCATTTT. As protein: CASSLGSAIGYSNQPQHF.

This clone was seen a few times. The chain combines TRBV10-2 with TRBJ2-7, with TRBD1 matching 10 bases. The CDR3 is made up of 14 amino acids. CDR1 WSHSY and CDR2 SAAADI come from the germline V gene. V was clipped by 6 bases and J by 5 bases; unmatched bases: 7. Here the CDR3 reads CASRPGTGENEQYF. DNA of the CDR3: TGCGCCAGCAGGCCCGGGACAGGGGAAAACGAGCAGTACTTC.